This T cell receptor (beta chain) was captured in a study of T cell repertoires in cytomegalovirus infection. Overall study context: The authors relied on CMV epitopes, both recently identified HLA-C-restricted and well-studied HLA-B-restricted. Evidence of both CMV infection and a matching HLA type came from public TCR beta signatures.

Study observations and caveats: CMV-specific TCR beta clonotypes restricted by HLA-C dominated the ex vivo response. Carriers of CMV plus the relevant HLA were identified by cumulative public TCR beta family frequency.

The germline V gene has CDR1 SEHNR and CDR2 FQNEAQ (reference sequence). Deletions cut 8 bases from V and 0 bases from J, with 7 bases between. The CDR3 totals 12 residues. Concerning this clonotype itself: Its antigen is not identified.

TCRdb fed the reads into MiXCR, producing one record per CDR3 protein. This sample has some 350,000 distinct CDR3 sequences, with approximately 32% found just once. The chain uses TRBV7-9 and TRBJ1-1; D remains ambiguous. This sequence was found in a human donor in good health (CMV status not recorded). Some clones in this sample may be carry-over from other donors' samples. The specimen was cultured PBMCs, collected from culture after CMV antigen stimulation. The CDR3 sequence is CASLRMNTEAFF. In DNA, the CDR3 is TGTGCCAGCCTTCGAATGAACACTGAAGCTTTCTTT.